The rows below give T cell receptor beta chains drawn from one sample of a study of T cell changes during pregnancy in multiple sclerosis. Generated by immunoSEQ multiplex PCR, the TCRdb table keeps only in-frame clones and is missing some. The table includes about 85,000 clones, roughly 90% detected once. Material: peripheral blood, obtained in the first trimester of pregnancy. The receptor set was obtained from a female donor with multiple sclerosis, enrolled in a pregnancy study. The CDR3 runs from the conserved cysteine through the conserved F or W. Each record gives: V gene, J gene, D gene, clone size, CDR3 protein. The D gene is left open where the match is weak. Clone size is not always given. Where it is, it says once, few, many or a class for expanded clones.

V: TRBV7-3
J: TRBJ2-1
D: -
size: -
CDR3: CASSPTGLSNPEQFF

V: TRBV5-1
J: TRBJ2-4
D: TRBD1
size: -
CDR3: CASSARDRVNIQYF

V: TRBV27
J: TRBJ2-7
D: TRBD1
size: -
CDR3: CASSGSPDRGEQYF

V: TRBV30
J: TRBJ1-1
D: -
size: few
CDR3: CAWGGTDTEAFF

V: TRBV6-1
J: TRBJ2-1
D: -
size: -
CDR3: CASSGGASYNEQFF

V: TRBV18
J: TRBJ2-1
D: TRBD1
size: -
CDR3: CASSPRDSFSYNEQFF

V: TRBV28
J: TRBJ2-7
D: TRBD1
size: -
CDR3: CASSSQYRGRGQYF

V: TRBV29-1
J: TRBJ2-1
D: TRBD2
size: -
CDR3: CSVEVGTSGGLWDEQFF

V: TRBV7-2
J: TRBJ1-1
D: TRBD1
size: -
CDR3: CASSPTGAEAFF

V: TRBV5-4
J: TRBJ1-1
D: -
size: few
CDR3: CASSLYGGASTEAFF

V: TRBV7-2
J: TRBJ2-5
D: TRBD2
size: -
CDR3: CASSSETSPRETQYF

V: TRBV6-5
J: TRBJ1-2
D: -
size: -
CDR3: CASSPRQVGGYTF

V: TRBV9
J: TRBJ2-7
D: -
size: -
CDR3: CASSAAGLSYEQYF

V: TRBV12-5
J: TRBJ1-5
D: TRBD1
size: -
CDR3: CASGHTNRDRDQPQHF

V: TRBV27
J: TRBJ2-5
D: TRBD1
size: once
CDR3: CATSGQGKETQYF

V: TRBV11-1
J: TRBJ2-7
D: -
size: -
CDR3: CASSLIAGGSFSFYEQYF

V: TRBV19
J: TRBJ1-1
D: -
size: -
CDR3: CASSDWRANTEAFF

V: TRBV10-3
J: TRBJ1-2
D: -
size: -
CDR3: CAIGPGANYGYTF

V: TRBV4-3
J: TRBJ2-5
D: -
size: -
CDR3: CASSQDRIEVGTQYF

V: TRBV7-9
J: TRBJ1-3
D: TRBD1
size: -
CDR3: CASHRDRGSGNTIYF

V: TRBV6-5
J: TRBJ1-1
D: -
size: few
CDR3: CASSYWEGIEAFF

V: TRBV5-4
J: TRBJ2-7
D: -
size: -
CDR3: CASSLGFSRAGSEQYF

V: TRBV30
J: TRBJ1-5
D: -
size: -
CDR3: CAWSVKAGLLNQPQHF

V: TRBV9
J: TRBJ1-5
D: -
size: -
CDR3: CASSPHPQGNNQPQHF

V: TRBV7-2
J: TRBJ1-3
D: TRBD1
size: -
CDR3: CASSFGQARSGNTIYF

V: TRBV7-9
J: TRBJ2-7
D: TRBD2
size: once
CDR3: CASSPSGRGYEQYF

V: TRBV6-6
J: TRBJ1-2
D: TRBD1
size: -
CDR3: CASSTRTGEYGYTF

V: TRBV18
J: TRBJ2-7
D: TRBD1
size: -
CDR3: CASSPRTGDYEQYF

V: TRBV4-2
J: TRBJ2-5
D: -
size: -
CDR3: CASSQGEQQETQYF

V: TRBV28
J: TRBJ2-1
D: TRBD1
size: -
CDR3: CASSPGTGVNEQFF

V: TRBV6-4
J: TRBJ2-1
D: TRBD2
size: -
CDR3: CASSETSRSSYNEQFF

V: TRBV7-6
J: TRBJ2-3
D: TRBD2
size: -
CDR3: CASSSGLAGPSTDTQYF

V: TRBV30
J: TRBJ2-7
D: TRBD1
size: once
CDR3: CALLGQVPYEQYF

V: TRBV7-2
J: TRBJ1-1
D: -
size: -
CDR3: CASRVDRSNTEAFF

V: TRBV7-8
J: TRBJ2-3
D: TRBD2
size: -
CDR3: CASSLERRLAGGADTQYF

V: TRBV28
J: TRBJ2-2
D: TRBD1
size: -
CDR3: CASTPAGQGSTGELFF

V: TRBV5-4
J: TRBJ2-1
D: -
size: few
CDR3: CASSLDSSYNEQFF

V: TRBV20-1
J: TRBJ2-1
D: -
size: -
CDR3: CSAGLGGQFF

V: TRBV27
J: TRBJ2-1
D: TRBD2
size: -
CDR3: CASSLKREGNNEQFF

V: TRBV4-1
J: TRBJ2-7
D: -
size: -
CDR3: CASSQGGRGHEQYF

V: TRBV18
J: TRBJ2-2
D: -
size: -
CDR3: CASSPNLASNTGELFF

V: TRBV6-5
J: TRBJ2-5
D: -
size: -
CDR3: CASSYARGIQETQYF

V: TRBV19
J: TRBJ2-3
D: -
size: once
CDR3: CATTAGHPSDTQYF

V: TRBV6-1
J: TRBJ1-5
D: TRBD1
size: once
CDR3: CASSLQDRGNQPQHF

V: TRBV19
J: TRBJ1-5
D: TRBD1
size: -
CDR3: CASRDRGPGPQHF

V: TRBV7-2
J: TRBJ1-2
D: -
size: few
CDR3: CASSLGLDYGYTF

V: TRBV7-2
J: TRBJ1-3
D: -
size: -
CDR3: CASRSSRGSGNTIYF

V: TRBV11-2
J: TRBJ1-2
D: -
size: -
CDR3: CASSLDLRIAGIVNYGYTF

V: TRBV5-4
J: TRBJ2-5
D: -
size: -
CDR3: CASTERGGRETQYF

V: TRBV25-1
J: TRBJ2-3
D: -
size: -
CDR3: CASSDSLTRDTQYF

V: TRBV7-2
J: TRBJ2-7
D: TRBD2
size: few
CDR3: CASSLVAGGTYEQYF

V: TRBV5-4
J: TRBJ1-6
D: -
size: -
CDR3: CASSSRGGVGNSPLHF

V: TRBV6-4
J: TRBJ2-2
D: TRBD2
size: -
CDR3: CASSDLSGGTGELFF

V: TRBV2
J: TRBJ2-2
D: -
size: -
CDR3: CASSDSGDTGELFF

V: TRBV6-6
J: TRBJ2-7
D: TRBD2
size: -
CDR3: CASRFRWAGGPNEQYF

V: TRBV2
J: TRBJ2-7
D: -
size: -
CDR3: CASSEGTGSLYF

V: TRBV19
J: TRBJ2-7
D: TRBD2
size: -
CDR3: CASTATSGPSYEQYF